Listed here are 8 T cell receptor beta chains from one sample, sequenced in a study of cytomegalovirus exposure and HLA in healthy donors. The PCR employed 60 Vbeta primers together with 13 Jbeta primers. The method was immunoSEQ multiplex PCR; TCRdb's version includes in-frame clones alone and lacks a portion of them. The sample records about 130,000 clones, around 78% being singletons. Sequences were obtained from PBMCs. The receptors derive from a man aged 40-49 years in good health and CMV-seronegative.

V is TRBV5-4 and J is TRBJ2-2, with D possibly matching TRBD1 (6 bases). Per the germline V gene, CDR1 is SGHNT and CDR2 is YYREEE (reference sequence). Trimming pared 1 base from V and 1 base from J, leaving 11 bases between. The CDR3 has 16 residues. The CDR3 region is CASSLLGAKNTGELFF. CDR3 DNA sequence: TGTGCCAGCAGCTTGTTGGGGGCCAAGAACACCGGGGAGCTGTTTTTT.

This clone was observed once. The V call is TRBV4-2, the J call TRBJ2-3; 9 bases are shared with TRBD2. The CDR3 length is 17 residues. J was trimmed by 8 bases and V by 1 base; bases with no gene match: 13. In germline, CDR1 is LGHNA, CDR2 YNFKEQ. The CDR3, as DNA: TGTGCCAGCAGCCAAGCCCTAATAGCGGGGGAGAGGAGTACGCAGTATTTT. It codes for CASSQALIAGERSTQYF.

The CDR3 nucleotides read TGTGCCAGTAGTATGACAGGGTATACGCAGTATTTT. Translated, it gives CASSMTGYTQYF. The rearrangement uses TRBV19 and TRBJ2-3, with TRBD1 identical over 7 bases. The CDR3 spans 12 residues. The germline V gene has CDR1 LNHDA and CDR2 SQIVND (reference sequence). With 3 bases clipped from V and 7 bases from J, the junction kept 1 base outside the gene matches.

J is TRBJ1-2 and V is TRBV28; a weak D match, TRBD1 (6 bases). CDR3 length equals 12 residues. Germline values: CDR1 MDHEN, CDR2 SYDVKM. V was cut by 10 bases and J by 0 bases, with 9 bases left in between. The CDR3 protein is CAIQGSNYGYTF. CDR3 nucleotide sequence: TGTGCCATACAGGGTTCTAACTATGGCTACACCTTC.

The rearrangement uses TRBV7-8 and TRBJ2-5, with 7 bases fitting TRBD2. V gave up 2 bases and J gave up 0 bases; unmatched junction bases: 3. The germline V gene encodes CDR1 SGHVS and CDR2 FQNEAQ. The CDR3 is 15 amino acids. The CDR3 region is CASSLRGTNQETQYF. CDR3 sequence (DNA): TGTGCCAGCAGCTTACGCGGGACTAACCAAGAGACCCAGTACTTC.

In its sample, this clone was seen a few times. The chain couples TRBV5-1 to TRBJ2-7, with 7 bases identical to TRBD2. Germline values: CDR1 SGHRS, CDR2 YFSETQ. CDR3 length equals 15 residues. Trimming took 1 base from V and 3 from J; bases not matched to a gene: 7. CDR3 bases: TGCGCCAGCAGCTTGAGGGAGGGGCCCATCTACGAGCAGTACTTC. The encoded protein is CASSLREGPIYEQYF.

Only one count was recorded for this clone. The genes are TRBV5-6 and TRBJ2-5, with 8 bases matching TRBD1. The CDR3 extends over 16 amino acids. Germline CDR1 reads SGHDT; CDR2 reads YYEEEE. V was pared by 1 base and J by 11 bases, with 16 bases of the junction left unmatched. CDR3 sequence: CASSLWPRDRSGEQYF. The CDR3 DNA is TGTGCCAGCAGCTTGTGGCCCCGGGACAGGTCGGGTGAGCAGTACTTC.

J is TRBJ1-4 and V is TRBV23-1; weak D call: TRBD1 (6 bases). TRBV23-1 is marked as an open reading frame, function uncertain. The CDR3 extends over 14 amino acids. V was cut by 0 bases and J by 8 bases, with 10 bases left in between. CDR3 sequence: CASSQSGQGEKLFF. The DNA of the CDR3 is TGCGCCAGCAGTCAATCGGGCCAGGGGGAAAAACTGTTTTTT.